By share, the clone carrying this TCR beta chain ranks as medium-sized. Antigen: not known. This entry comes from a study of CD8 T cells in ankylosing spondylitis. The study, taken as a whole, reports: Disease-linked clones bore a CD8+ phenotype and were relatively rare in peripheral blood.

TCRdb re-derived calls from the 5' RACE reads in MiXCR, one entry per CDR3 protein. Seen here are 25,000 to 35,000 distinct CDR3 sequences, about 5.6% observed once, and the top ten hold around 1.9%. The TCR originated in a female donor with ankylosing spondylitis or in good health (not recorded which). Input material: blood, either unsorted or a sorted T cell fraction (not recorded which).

The CDR3 DNA is TGTGCCAGCAGCGTAGCCGGGGACTCCTATGGCTACACCTTC. This gives the protein CASSVAGDSYGYTF. V usage is TRBV9 and J usage is TRBJ1-2; tentative D call: TRBD1 (5 bases). The CDR3 runs to 14 residues. The V end lost 0 bases, the J end lost 4 bases, and 10 bases lay between the germline ends. Germline assignment: CDR1 SGDLS and CDR2 YYNGEE.